These 3 T cell receptor beta chains originate from one sample sequenced in a study of glioma-infiltrating T cells. Amplification of TCR alpha and beta CDR3 regions from RNA used iRepertoire nested multiplex PCR. In TCRdb, the multiplex PCR reads were re-called with MiXCR into one record per CDR3 protein. The sample lists approximately 120,000 distinct CDR3 sequences, more than 20% seen once, with roughly 15% in the top ten. The specimen was glioma tissue, nonneoplastic brain tissue, or PBMCs (not recorded which). The receptors derive from a human donor with low-grade glioma or glioblastoma, undergoing nonglioma brain surgery, or in good health (not recorded which).

This clonotype turned up a few times. This sequence may be a read error, since a much larger clone differs from it by one base. The rearrangement uses TRBV27 and TRBJ2-7; D is uncertain. CDR1 and CDR2 from the germline V gene are MNHEY and SMNVEV (reference sequence). This CDR3 contains 13 residues. In DNA form, the CDR3 reads TGTGCCAGCAGTTTATCGGGCGGTTACGGGCAGTACTTC. This translates into CASSLSGGYGQYF.

This clonotype was recorded many times. This sequence joins TRBV27 and TRBJ2-3; TRBD1 aligns across 7 bases. CDR3 length: 15 residues. The germline gives CDR1 MNHEY, CDR2 SMNVEV (reference sequence). J gave up 4 bases and V 6 bases, and 10 bases lay outside the gene matches. This CDR3 is CASRILGGGADTQYF. The CDR3 DNA reads as TGTGCCAGCAGGATTTTAGGGGGCGGAGCAGATACGCAGTATTTT.

This clonotype was detected many times. The chain combines TRBV5-1 with TRBJ2-1, with a tentative D call TRBD2 (6 bases). V lost 5 bases and J 9 bases, leaving 9 bases between the germline ends. Germline loops: CDR1 SGHRS, CDR2 YFSETQ. The CDR3 spans 11 residues. As DNA, the CDR3 is TGCGCCAGCAGACTTAGCGGTGAGCAGTTCTTC. This gives the protein CASRLSGEQFF. The full variable domain, with the rest looked up from reference TRBV5-1 and TRBJ2-1, is KAGVTQTPRYLIKTRGQQVTLSCSPISGHRSVSWYQQTPGQGLQFLFEYFSETQRNKGNFPGRFSGRQFSNSRSEMNVSTLELGDSALYLCASRLSGEQFFGPGTRLTVL.